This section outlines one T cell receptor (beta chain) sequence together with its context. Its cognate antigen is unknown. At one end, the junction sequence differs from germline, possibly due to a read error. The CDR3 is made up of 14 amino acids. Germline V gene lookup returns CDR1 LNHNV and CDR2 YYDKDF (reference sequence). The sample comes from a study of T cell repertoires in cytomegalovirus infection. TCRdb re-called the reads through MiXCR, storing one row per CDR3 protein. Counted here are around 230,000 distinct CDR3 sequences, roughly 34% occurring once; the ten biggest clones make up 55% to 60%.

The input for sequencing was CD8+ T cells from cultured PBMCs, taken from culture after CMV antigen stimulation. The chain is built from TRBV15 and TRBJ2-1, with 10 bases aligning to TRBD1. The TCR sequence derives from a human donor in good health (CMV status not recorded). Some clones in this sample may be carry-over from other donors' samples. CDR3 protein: CATSGDRGHHEQFF. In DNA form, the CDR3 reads TGTGCCACCAGCGGAGACAGGGGGCATCATGAGCAGTTCTTC. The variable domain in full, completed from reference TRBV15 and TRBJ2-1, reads DAMVIQNPRYQVTQFGKPVTLSCSQTLNHNVMYWYQQKSSQAPKLLFHYYDKDFNNEADTPDNFQSRRPNTSFCFLDIRSPGLGDTAMYLCATSGDRGHHEQFFGPGTRLTVL.